The clone carrying this T cell receptor beta chain was seen a few times. This record comes from a study of identical twins. Via MiXCR, TCRdb re-called the 5' RACE reads, giving one row per CDR3 protein. This table holds about 1.7 million distinct CDR3 sequences, more than 30% found once. This receptor was identified in a newborn girl in good health. Sequencing input: cord blood.

CDR3 loop: CASSLDQRGGTDTQYF. CDR3 sequence (DNA): TGTGCCAGCAGCTTAGATCAGCGGGGGGGCACAGATACGCAGTATTTT. The chain is built from TRBV11-2 and TRBJ2-3; TRBD2 matches at 9 bases. Germline CDR1 is SGHAT and CDR2 is FQNNGV. The junction had 2 bases not matched to a gene; V was cut back by 0 bases and J by 1 base. The CDR3 contains 16 residues.